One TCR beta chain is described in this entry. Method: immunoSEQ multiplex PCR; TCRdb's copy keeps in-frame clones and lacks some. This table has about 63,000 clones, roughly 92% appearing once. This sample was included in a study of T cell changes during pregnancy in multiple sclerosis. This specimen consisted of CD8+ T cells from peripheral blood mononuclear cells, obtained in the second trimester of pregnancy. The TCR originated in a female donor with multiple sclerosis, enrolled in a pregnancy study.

The CDR3 loop reads CATHPEDYNEQFF. The DNA of the CDR3 is TGTGCCACCCACCCCGAGGATTACAATGAGCAGTTCTTC. The chain uses TRBV28 and TRBJ2-1; D is unclear. Germline CDR1 MDHEN, CDR2 SYDVKM. This CDR3 is built from 13 residues. V was cut by 10 bases and J by 4 bases, with 14 bases left in between.